A single T cell receptor (beta chain) is shown here with its context. Its antigen is still unknown. Looked up from germline, CDR1 is SEHNR and CDR2 is FQNEAQ (reference sequence). Germline trimming cut 9 bases from V and 2 bases from J; bases unmatched to any gene: 11. The CDR3 covers 15 residues. The PCR had 60 Vbeta and 13 Jbeta primers. The assay was immunoSEQ multiplex PCR, and TCRdb's table has in-frame clones only and misses some. The sample holds hundreds of thousands of clones, about 80% seen once. The data were taken from a study of cytomegalovirus exposure and HLA in healthy donors. General study results and limits: What a later analysis reportedly showed was that an Asian-associated ancestry cluster had fewer N-insertions than the approximately 720-donor mean. The study reported that TCR beta sequences accurately predicted HLA-A and HLA-B alleles in most subjects.

The chain joins TRBV7-9 to TRBJ2-3, with 7 bases lining up with TRBD2. The sample was PBMCs. The receptor comes from an older woman in good health and CMV-seropositive. The CDR3 loop reads CASSRLAAATDTQYF. The CDR3 coding sequence is TGTGCCAGTAGCCGGCTAGCGGCTGCCACAGATACGCAGTATTTT.